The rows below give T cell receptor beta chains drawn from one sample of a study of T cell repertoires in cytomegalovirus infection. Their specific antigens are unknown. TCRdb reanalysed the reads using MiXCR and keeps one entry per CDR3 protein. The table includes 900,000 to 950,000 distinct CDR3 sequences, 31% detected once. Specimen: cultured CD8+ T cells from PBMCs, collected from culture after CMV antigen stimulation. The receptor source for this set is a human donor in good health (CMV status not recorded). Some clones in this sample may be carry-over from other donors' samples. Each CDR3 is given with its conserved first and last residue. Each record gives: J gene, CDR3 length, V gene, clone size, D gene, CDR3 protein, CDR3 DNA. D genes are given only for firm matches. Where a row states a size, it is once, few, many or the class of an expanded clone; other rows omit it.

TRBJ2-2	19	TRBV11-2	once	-	CASSYPFSYVGSGTGELFF	TGTGCCAGCAGCTACCCGTTTTCTTATGTGGGATCGGGCACCGGGGAGCTGTTTTTT
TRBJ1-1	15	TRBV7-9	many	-	CASSFLVDGNTEAFF	TGTGCCAGCAGCTTTCTGGTTGACGGGAACACTGAAGCTTTCTTT
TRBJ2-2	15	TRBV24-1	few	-	CATHGTHKNTGELFF	TGTGCCACCCACGGGACACACAAGAACACCGGGGAGCTGTTTTTT
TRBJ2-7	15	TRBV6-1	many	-	CASSEYASTSYEQYF	TGTGCCAGCAGTGAATACGCCAGCACTAGCTACGAGCAGTACTTC
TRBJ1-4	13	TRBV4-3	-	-	CASSPKQGGKLFF	TGCGCCAGCAGCCCCAAGCAGGGTGGAAAACTGTTTTTT
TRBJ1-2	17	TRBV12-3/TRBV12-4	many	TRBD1	CASSPDRGEDKNYGYTF	TGTGCCAGCAGCCCTGACAGGGGGGAGGACAAGAACTATGGCTACACCTTC
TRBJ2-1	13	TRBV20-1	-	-	CSARAATYNEQFF	TGCAGTGCTAGGGCGGCGACATACAATGAGCAGTTCTTC
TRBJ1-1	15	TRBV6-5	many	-	CASSYSGGLNTEAFF	TGTGCCAGCAGTTACTCCGGGGGGCTAAACACTGAAGCTTTCTTT
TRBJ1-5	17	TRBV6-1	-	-	CASSEGEGPRFYQPQHF	TGTGCCAGCAGTGAAGGAGAGGGACCGAGATTTTATCAGCCCCAGCATTTT
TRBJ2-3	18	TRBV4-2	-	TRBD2	CASSEGTILAGGLDTQYF	TGTGCCAGCAGCGAAGGAACTATACTAGCGGGGGGGCTTGATACGCAGTATTTT
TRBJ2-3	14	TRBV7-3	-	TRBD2	CASSLGGRVDTQYF	TGTGCCAGCAGCTTAGGTGGGAGGGTAGATACGCAGTATTTT
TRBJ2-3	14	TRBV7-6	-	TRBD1	CASIVDRSTDTQYF	TGTGCCAGCATCGTGGACAGGAGCACAGATACGCAGTATTTT
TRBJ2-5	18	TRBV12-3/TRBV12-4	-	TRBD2	CASSPDLISGGLQETQYF	TGTGCCAGCAGTCCGGACCTTATATCGGGGGGGCTGCAGGAGACCCAGTACTTC
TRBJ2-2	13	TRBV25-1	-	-	CASSDSRAGELFF	TGTGCCAGCAGTGATTCGAGGGCCGGGGAGCTGTTTTTT
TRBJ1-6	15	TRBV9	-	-	CASTPGGGNNSPLHF	TGTGCCAGCACTCCCGGCGGTGGAAATAATTCACCCCTCCACTTT
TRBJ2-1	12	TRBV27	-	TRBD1	CASRKGANEQFF	TGTGCCAGCAGGAAGGGGGCTAATGAGCAGTTCTTC
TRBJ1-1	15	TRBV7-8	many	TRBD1	CASSSWQGADTEAFF	TGTGCCAGCAGCTCATGGCAGGGGGCGGACACTGAAGCTTTCTTT
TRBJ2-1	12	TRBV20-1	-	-	CSARGQANEQFF	TGCAGTGCTAGAGGGCAAGCCAATGAGCAGTTCTTC
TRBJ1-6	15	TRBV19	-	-	CASSICCRFNSPLHF	TGTGCCAGTAGTATATGTTGTCGGTTTAATTCACCCCTCCACTTT
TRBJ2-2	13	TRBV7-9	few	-	CAGPREGTGELFF	TGTGCCGGCCCCCGAGAGGGCACCGGGGAGCTGTTTTTT
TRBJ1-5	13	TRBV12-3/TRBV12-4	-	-	CASTLGGNRPQHF	TGTGCCAGCACCCTGGGTGGCAATCGGCCCCAGCATTTT
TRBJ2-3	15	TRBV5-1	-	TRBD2	CANSPGTSLTDTQYF	TGCGCCAACAGCCCCGGGACTAGCCTCACAGATACGCAGTATTTT
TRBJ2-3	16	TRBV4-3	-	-	CASSQGVGDLGDTQYF	TGCGCCAGCAGCCAAGGGGTGGGGGACCTTGGAGATACGCAGTATTTT
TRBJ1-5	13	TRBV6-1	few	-	CASSEVQNQPQHF	TGTGCCAGCAGTGAAGTCCAAAATCAGCCCCAGCATTTT
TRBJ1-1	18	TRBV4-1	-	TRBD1	CASGIPIGTDYMNTEAFF	TGCGCCAGCGGCATCCCCATCGGGACAGATTACATGAACACTGAAGCTTTCTTT
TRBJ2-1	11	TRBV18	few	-	CASSVEAEQFF	TGTGCCAGCTCAGTTGAAGCTGAGCAGTTCTTC
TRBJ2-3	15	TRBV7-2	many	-	CASSLYGGTTDTQYF	TGTGCCAGCAGCTTATACGGCGGGACCACAGATACGCAGTATTTT
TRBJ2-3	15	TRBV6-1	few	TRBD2	CASIPAGGGTDTQYF	TGTGCCAGCATACCAGCGGGGGGAGGCACAGATACGCAGTATTTT
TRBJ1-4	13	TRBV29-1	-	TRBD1	CSVQGVANEKLFF	TGCAGCGTCCAGGGGGTAGCTAATGAAAAACTGTTTTTT
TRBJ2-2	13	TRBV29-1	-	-	CSVGGAFTGELFF	TGCAGCGTTGGGGGGGCCTTCACCGGGGAGCTGTTTTTT
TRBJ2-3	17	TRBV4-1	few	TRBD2	CASSQAPLAGGTDTQYF	TGCGCCAGCAGCCAAGCCCCACTAGCGGGGGGAACAGATACGCAGTATTTT
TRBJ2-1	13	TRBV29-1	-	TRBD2	CSVRGGRSNEQFF	TGCAGCGTTCGGGGGGGCCGTAGTAATGAGCAGTTCTTC
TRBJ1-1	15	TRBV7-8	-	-	CASSLGTEKNTEAFF	TGTGCCAGCAGCTTAGGGACAGAAAAGAACACTGAAGCTTTCTTT
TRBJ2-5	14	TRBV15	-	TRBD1	CATSFHRGSETQYF	TGTGCCACCAGCTTTCACAGGGGATCAGAGACCCAGTACTTC
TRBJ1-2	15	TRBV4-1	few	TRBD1	CASSQGTGDLYGYTF	TGCGCCAGCAGCCAGGGGACAGGGGATCTCTATGGCTACACCTTC
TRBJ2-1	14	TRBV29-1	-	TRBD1	CSVETGVLYNEQFF	TGCAGCGTGGAGACAGGGGTTTTATACAATGAGCAGTTCTTC
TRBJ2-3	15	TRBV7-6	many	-	CASSLYRVDTDTQYF	TGTGCCAGCAGCTTATACAGGGTGGACACAGATACGCAGTATTTT
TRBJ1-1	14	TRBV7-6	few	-	CASSDRPGNTEAFF	TGTGCCAGCAGCGACCGACCCGGGAACACTGAAGCTTTCTTT
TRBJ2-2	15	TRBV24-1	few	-	CATSDITRRGGELFF	TGTGCCACCAGTGATATTACACGAAGGGGCGGGGAGCTGTTTTTT
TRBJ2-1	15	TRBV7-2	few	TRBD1	CASKKDRVPYNEQFF	TGTGCCAGCAAAAAGGACAGGGTTCCCTACAATGAGCAGTTCTTC
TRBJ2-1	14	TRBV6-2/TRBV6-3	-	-	CATRWGSSYNEQFF	TGTGCCACCCGGTGGGGGAGCTCCTACAATGAGCAGTTCTTC
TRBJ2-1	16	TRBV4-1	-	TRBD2	CASSHPPSGGPDEQFF	TGCGCCAGCAGCCACCCCCCGAGCGGGGGGCCGGATGAGCAGTTCTTC
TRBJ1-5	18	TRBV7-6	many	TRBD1	CASSLATGGRYSNQPQHF	TGTGCCAGCAGCTTAGCCACAGGGGGCCGTTATAGCAATCAGCCCCAGCATTTT
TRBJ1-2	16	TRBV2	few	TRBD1	CASRGPGTGTHGGYTF	TGTGCCAGCCGGGGGCCTGGGACAGGGACCCACGGGGGCTACACCTTC
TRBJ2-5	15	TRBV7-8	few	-	CASSLAGRRQETQYF	TGTGCCAGCAGCTTAGCAGGGCGCCGCCAAGAGACCCAGTACTTC
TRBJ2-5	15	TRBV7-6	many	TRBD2	CASSGGSGYQETQYF	TGTGCCAGCAGCGGGGGTAGCGGGTACCAAGAGACCCAGTACTTC